This entry describes one T cell receptor beta chain. This clone's antigen is unknown. There are no base qualities to consult, and no much larger clone falls within one base. The label giving this sample's time point can be read as: 4 weeks on oral tofacitinib. The treatment or condition label of this sample denotes: oral pan-JAK inhibitor, 5-10 mg twice daily. Lesional scalp punch biopsies and peripheral blood were obtained from alopecia areata patients. PBMCs were separated by density centrifugation and stained for CD3, CD4 and CD8, after which CD4+ and CD8+ T cells were sorted on a FACSAria. This entry belongs to a study of CD8+ T cells in alopecia areata (dated by TCRdb to the late 2010s). Regarding the study in general: Treated patients were enrolled in an open-label pilot trial of oral tofacitinib, 5 to 10 mg twice daily, for moderate-to-severe alopecia areata. For the treated patients, the SALT score, which quantifies what percentage of scalp surface area is affected, served as the measure of disease severity. Clonality in the scalp was compared among normal scalp (n=4), patchy alopecia areata scalp (n=8), and alopecia totalis/universalis scalp (n=8). Patients stayed on tofacitinib for 6 to 18 months and then had 6 months of follow-up off drug so that delayed response and recurrence could be assessed. TCRbeta CDR3 regions were amplified by immunoSEQ multiplex PCR using 35 Vbeta forward and 13 Jbeta reverse primers. On the human side, TCRbeta sequencing was run on scalp tissue and on sorted CD4+ and CD8+ peripheral blood T cells from healthy controls and from alopecia areata patients with either patchy or totalis/universalis disease. Tofacitinib-treated patients had biopsies at baseline and at 4 and 24 weeks of treatment, with a later scalp biopsy in several patients. In both human patients and the C3H/HeJ mouse model, the study applied high-throughput TCRbeta sequencing to look at T cell clonal expansion in alopecia areata. RNA was obtained with the PAXgene miRNA kit for fixed scalp, the miRNeasy kit for PBMCs, and the RNeasy kit for mouse skin. Study-wide conclusions, independent of this receptor: Scalp clonality and the number of expanded CD8+ clones among the top 100 scalp clones were significantly decreased by tofacitinib. Resident alphabeta T cells in normal human skin are also sequenced, complicating scalp TCR repertoire analysis, unlike mouse skin dominated by gammadelta T cells. TCR sequences shared between patients were less clear than in mice, possibly partly because of HLA diversity in the patient population. Because the treated cohort was small and had just a single nonresponder, larger studies are needed to establish links between baseline CD8+ expansion and response. Compared with normal scalp, lesional scalp, particularly in alopecia totalis/universalis, had higher clonality and more expanded CD8+ clones, which suggests antigenic drive. Many expanded lesional clones were found to persist in scalp and blood during tofacitinib treatment, and relapse after treatment cessation may be partly explained by this persistence.

The method behind the library was the immunoSEQ multiplex PCR assay. RNA was extracted from all samples and reverse transcribed into cDNA as template for TCR sequencing. SuperScript III was used for first-strand cDNA synthesis, primed with a 2:1 mix of oligo-dT and random hexamers. A synthetic immune receptor repertoire was used to assess amplification bias, and residual bias was removed computationally. The source study handled its data this way. Raw reads were preprocessed to remove errors, and CDR3 was defined according to IMGT conventions as the region from the conserved cysteine to phenylalanine. To get clonality, Shannon entropy was normalized by log2 of the number of productive unique TCRs and the result was subtracted from 1. Whether each scalp clone was CD4 or CD8 was inferred by checking scalp TCRbeta sequences against the CD4 and CD8 repertoires from sorted blood. What TCRdb holds here is the immuneACCESS table cut down to in-frame rearrangements. Part of the clones is not present; checked against another copy, under half of the missing clones reflect an unresolved V gene, and the others are unexplained. Clone size and the V and J calls come from that table; the DNA yielded D and trimming. Recorded for this sample are 150,000 to 250,000 clones; 55% to 70% of them occurred a single time. The leading ten clones occupy approximately 3.5% of the sample.

The TCR originated in a human donor with alopecia areata. This specimen was CD4+ T cells sorted from blood, taken at week 4, from a patient treated with tofacitinib.

Read as DNA, the sequence is TGTGCCAGCAGTTTTAGGATGAACACTGAAGCTTTCTTT. Its protein reads: CASSFRMNTEAFF. The chain links TRBV28 with TRBJ1-1; the D gene cannot be resolved reliably. The V and J ends are trimmed by 3 bases and 0 bases, leaving 5 bases between them. The germline V gene yields MDHEN for CDR1 and SYDVKM for CDR2. Including the terminal cysteine and phenylalanine, the CDR3 comprises 13 residues. Only the CDR3 region is kept as DNA, spanning 39 bases read in frame from base 1.